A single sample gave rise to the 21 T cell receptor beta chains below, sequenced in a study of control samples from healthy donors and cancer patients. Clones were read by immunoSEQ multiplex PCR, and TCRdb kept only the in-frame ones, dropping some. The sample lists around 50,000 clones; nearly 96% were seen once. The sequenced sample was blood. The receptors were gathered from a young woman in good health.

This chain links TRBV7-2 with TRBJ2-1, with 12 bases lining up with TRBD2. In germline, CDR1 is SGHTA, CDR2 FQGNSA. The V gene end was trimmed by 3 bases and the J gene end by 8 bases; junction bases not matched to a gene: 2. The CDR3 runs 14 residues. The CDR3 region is CASSLTSGSYEQFF. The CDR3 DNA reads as TGTGCCAGCAGCTTGACTAGCGGGAGTTATGAGCAGTTCTTC. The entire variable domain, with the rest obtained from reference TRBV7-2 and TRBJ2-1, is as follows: GAGVSQSPSNKVTEKGKDVELRCDPISGHTALYWYRQSLGQGLEFLIYFQGNSAPDKSGLPSDRFSAERTGGSVSTLTIQRTQQEDSAVYLCASSLTSGSYEQFFGPGTRLTVL.

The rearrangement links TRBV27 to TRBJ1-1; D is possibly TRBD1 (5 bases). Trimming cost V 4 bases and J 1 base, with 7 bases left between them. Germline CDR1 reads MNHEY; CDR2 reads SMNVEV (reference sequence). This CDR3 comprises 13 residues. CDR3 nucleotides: TGTGCCAGCAGTTGGGGGGGGAACACTGAAGCTTTCTTT. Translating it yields CASSWGGNTEAFF.

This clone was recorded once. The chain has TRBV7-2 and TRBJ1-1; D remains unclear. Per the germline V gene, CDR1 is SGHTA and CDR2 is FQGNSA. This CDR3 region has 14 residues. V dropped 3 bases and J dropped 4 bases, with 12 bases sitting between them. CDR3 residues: CASSLGGPSTEAFF. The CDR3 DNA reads TGTGCCAGCAGCTTGGGCGGACCTTCCACTGAAGCTTTCTTT.

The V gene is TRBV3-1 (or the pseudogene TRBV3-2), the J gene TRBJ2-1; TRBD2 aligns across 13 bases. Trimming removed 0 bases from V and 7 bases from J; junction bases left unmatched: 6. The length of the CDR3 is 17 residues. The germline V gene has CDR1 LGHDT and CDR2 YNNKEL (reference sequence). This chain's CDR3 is CASSQEWRGLAGNEQFF. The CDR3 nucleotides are TGTGCCAGCAGCCAAGAATGGCGGGGACTAGCGGGAAATGAGCAGTTCTTC.

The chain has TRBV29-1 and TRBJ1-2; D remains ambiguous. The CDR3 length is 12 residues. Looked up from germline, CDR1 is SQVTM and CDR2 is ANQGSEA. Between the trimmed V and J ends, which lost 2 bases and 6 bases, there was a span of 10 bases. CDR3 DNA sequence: TGCAGCGTTGAACGGGGTCTCCATGGCTACACCTTC. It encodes CSVERGLHGYTF.

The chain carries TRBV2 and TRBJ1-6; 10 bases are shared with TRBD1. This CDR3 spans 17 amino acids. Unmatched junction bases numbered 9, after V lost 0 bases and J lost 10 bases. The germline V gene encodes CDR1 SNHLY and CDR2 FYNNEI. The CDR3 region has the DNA TGTGCCAGCAGTGAAGCGGCTTGGACAGGGGGTTCGTCACCCCTCCACTTT. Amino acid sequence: CASSEAAWTGGSSPLHF.

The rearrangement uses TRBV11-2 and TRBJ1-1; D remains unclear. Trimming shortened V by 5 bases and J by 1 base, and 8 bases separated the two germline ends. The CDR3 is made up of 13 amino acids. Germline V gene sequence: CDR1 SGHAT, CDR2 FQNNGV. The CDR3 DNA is TGTGCCAGCAGCCCCCGACAGAACACTGAAGCTTTCTTT. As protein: CASSPRQNTEAFF.

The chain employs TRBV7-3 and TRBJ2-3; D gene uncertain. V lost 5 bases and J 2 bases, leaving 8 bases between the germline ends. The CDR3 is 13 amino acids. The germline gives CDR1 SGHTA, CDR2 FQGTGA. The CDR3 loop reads CASSRNPTDTQYF. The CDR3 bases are TGTGCCAGCAGCCGAAACCCCACAGATACGCAGTATTTT.

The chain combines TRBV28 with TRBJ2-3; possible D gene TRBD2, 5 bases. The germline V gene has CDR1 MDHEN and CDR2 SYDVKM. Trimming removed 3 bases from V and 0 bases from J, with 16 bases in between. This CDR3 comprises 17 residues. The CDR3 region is CASSLLVVASSTDTQYF. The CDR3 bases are TGTGCCAGCAGTTTGCTAGTGGTAGCGTCTAGCACAGATACGCAGTATTTT. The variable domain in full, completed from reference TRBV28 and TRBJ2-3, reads DVKVTQSSRYLVKRTGEKVFLECVQDMDHENMFWYRQDPGLGLRLIYFSYDVKMKEKGDIPEGYSVSREKKERFSLILESASTNQTSMYLCASSLLVVASSTDTQYFGPGTRLTVL.

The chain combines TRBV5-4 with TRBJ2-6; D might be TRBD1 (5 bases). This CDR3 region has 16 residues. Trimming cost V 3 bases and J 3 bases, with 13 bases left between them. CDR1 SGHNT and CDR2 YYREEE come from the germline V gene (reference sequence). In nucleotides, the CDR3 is TGTGCCAGCAGCTCCGATACAGGCGTTGGGGCCAACGTCCTGACTTTC. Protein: CASSSDTGVGANVLTF.

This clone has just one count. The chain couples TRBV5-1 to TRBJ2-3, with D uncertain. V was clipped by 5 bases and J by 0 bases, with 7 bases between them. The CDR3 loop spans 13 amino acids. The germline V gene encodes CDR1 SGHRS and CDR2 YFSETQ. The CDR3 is CASRASSTDTQYF. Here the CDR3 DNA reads TGCGCCAGCAGGGCCTCTAGCACAGATACGCAGTATTTT.

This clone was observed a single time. CDR3 sequence: CASSEYSVANTGELFF. The CDR3 coding sequence is TGTGCCAGCAGTGAATACAGCGTCGCGAACACCGGGGAGCTGTTTTTT. The chain is built from TRBV2 and TRBJ2-2; D is uncertain. The V end was cut by 2 bases, the J end by 0 bases, with 10 bases between. The CDR3 is 16 amino acids. Germline assignment: CDR1 SNHLY and CDR2 FYNNEI.

CDR3: CATSEGLAGVEQFF. CDR3 sequence (DNA): TGTGCCACCAGTGAAGGGCTAGCGGGAGTTGAGCAGTTCTTC. The chain links TRBV24-1 to TRBJ2-1, with 10 bases that match TRBD2. The trim removed 4 bases at V and 9 bases at J, leaving 5 bases unmatched. The CDR3 runs to 14 residues. The germline V gene encodes CDR1 KGHDR and CDR2 SFDVKD.

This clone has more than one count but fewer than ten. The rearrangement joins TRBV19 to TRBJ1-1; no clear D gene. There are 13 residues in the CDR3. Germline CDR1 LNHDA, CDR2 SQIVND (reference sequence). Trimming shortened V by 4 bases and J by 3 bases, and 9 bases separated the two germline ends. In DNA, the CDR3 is TGTGCCAGTAGTAGACAAGCGGACACTGAAGCTTTCTTT. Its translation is CASSRQADTEAFF.

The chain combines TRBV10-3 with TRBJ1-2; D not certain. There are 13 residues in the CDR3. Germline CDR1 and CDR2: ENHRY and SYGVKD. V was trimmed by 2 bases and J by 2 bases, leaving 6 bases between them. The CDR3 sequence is CAISEQENYGYTF. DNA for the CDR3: TGTGCCATCAGTGAGCAGGAAAACTATGGCTACACCTTC.

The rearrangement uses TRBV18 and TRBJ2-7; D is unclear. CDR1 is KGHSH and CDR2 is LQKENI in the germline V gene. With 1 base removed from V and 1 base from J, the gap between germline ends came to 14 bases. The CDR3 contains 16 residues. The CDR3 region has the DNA TGTGCCAGCTCACCACGTGGAGTCGACGGATCCTACGAGCAGTACTTC. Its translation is CASSPRGVDGSYEQYF.

The CDR3, as DNA: TGTGCCAGTAGTGCACCGGCCCAGGGGGCCCAGTACTTC. Protein: CASSAPAQGAQYF. The chain links TRBV19 to TRBJ2-5; the match to TRBD1 covers 7 bases. V dropped 5 bases and J dropped 9; count of bases not matched to a gene: 9. The CDR3 is 13 amino acids. Germline assignment: CDR1 LNHDA and CDR2 SQIVND (reference sequence).

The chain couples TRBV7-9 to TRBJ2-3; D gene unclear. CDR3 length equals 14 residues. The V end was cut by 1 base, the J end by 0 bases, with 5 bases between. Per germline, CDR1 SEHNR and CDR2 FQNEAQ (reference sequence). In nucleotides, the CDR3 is TGTGCCAGCAGCTTAGACGTCAGCACAGATACGCAGTATTTT. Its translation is CASSLDVSTDTQYF.

CDR3 sequence: CATSRDKGNTNEQFF. CDR3 in DNA: TGTGCCACCAGCAGAGATAAGGGCAATACCAATGAGCAGTTCTTC. J is TRBJ2-1 and V is TRBV15; D call uncertain. The CDR3 consists of 15 residues. Germline V CDR1 and CDR2: LNHNV, YYDKDF (reference sequence). V gave up 0 bases and J gave up 6 bases, with 12 bases separating them.

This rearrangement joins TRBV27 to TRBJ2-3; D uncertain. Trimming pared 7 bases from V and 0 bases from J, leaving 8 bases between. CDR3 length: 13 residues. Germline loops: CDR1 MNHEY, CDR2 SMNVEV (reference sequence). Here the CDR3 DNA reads TGTGCCAGCACCCGTGCTAGCACAGATACGCAGTATTTT. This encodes CASTRASTDTQYF.

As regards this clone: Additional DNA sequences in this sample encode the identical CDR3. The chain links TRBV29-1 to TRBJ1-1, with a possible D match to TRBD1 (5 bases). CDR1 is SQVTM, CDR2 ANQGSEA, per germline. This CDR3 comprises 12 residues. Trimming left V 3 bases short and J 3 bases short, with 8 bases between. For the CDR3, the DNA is TGCAGCGTTGATGGGGGGGACACTGAAGCTTTCTTT. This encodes CSVDGGDTEAFF.